The T cell receptor beta chain described here comes from a study of response to subunit inactivated influenza vaccine listed by TCRdb under 2018. Background for the entire study: To follow how T cells responded to a trivalent subunit inactivated influenza vaccine, the researchers relied on deep quantitative profiling of the T cell receptor repertoire. What the work shows at the level of the full study, not this receptor alone: The authors proposed that each seasonal influenza vaccination may bring in only a limited number of new T cells.

The CDR3, from cysteine to phenylalanine, totals 15 residues. Only the CDR3 part of the read is kept: 45 bases, read in frame from the first base. Trimming leaves V shorter by 6 bases and J shorter by 6 bases, with the junction holding 10 bases beyond the gene matches. From a lookup of the germline V gene, CDR1 and CDR2 are MDHEN and SYDVKM. On this clonotype itself: Its antigen target is currently unknown. Base qualities are missing; no much larger clone stands one base away.

Library generation was performed with RT-PCR. Sequenced using an Illumina HiSeq 2500. Through fastp at Q25 and MiXCR, TCRdb rebuilt clones from the public reads, retaining in-frame beta chains. When rows share a CDR3 protein, they turn into one entry using the most common DNA and genes. The sample records just under 250,000 distinct CDR3 sequences, 9.5% to 15% of which are singletons. The ten top clones hold less than 8.5% of the sample. Material: non-naive T cells sorted from PBMCs, obtained approximately 15 days before vaccination. The cell subset or site label corresponds to: memory T cell fraction. This receptor was taken from a man aged 45-60 years who received an inactivated influenza vaccine. Donor details come from another sample of the same person, matched by shared clones. The receptor chain draws on TRBV28 and TRBJ2-3, and TRBD1 aligns with 9 junction nucleotides. The DNA reads TGTGCCAGCAGCTCCTCACAGGGGGCTCATGATACGCAGTATTTT. The encoded protein is CASSSSQGAHDTQYF.